The rows below give T cell receptor beta chains drawn from one sample of a study of blood T cell repertoires in COVID-19. Some clones are missing from TCRdb's copy, which holds only in-frame ones; the method was immunoSEQ multiplex PCR. The table records more than 200,000 clones, approximately 86% of them present only once. The sequencing sample was made of peripheral blood. The receptors originated from a woman aged 55 to 70 with COVID-19, enrolled during active disease. CDR3s include the opening cysteine and the closing phenylalanine or tryptophan. D genes are given only for firm matches. Size values are once, few and many counts, or a class for expanded clones, and some rows have none.

>TRBV24-1|TRBJ2-1|-|TRBD1
CATSDPGQVNNEQFF
TGTGCCACCAGTGACCCGGGACAGGTTAACAATGAGCAGTTCTTC
>TRBV5-1|TRBJ2-1|-|TRBD2
CASSLASGSSYNEQFF
TGCGCCAGCAGCTTGGCTAGCGGGAGCTCCTACAATGAGCAGTTCTTC
>TRBV7-9|TRBJ2-2|-|-
CASKSQTGANTGELFF
TGTGCCAGTAAGAGTCAGACAGGCGCGAACACCGGGGAGCTGTTTTTT
>TRBV4-3|TRBJ2-7|-|-
CASSQDIRGPYEQYF
TGCGCCAGCAGCCAAGATATCAGGGGTCCCTACGAGCAGTACTTC
>TRBV28|TRBJ1-4|-|-
CASSFRGYTNEKLFF
TGTGCCAGCAGTTTTCGGGGGTATACTAATGAAAAACTGTTTTTT
>TRBV5-1|TRBJ2-3|few|TRBD2
CASSLGGADTQYF
TGCGCCAGCAGCCTCGGGGGGGCAGATACGCAGTATTTT
>TRBV7-9|TRBJ2-5|-|TRBD2
CASSQVQGEGTQYF
TGTGCCAGCAGCCAAGTCCAAGGGGAGGGGACCCAGTACTTC
>TRBV6-6|TRBJ2-5|-|TRBD2
CASKLAGTRETQYF
TGTGCCAGCAAGCTAGCGGGAACGAGGGAGACCCAGTACTTC
>TRBV4-3|TRBJ2-7|-|TRBD1
CASARDRGYEQYF
TGCGCCAGCGCACGGGACAGGGGCTACGAGCAGTACTTC
>TRBV4-2|TRBJ2-1|-|TRBD2
CASSLGLAETHNEQFF
TGTGCCAGCAGCCTCGGACTAGCGGAGACACACAATGAGCAGTTCTTC
>TRBV5-4|TRBJ2-5|-|-
CASSLIGWQETQYF
TGTGCCAGCAGCTTGATCGGGTGGCAAGAGACCCAGTACTTC
>TRBV29-1|TRBJ1-1|-|-
CSVERNTEAFF
TGCAGCGTTGAGAGGAACACTGAAGCTTTCTTT
>TRBV2|TRBJ2-7|few|TRBD1
CASSSGTAGRGNF
TGTGCCAGCAGTTCGGGGACAGCAGGCCGAGGTAACTTC
>TRBV19|TRBJ2-2|-|TRBD2
CASSGTMNTGELFF
TGTGCCAGTAGTGGGACTATGAACACCGGGGAGCTGTTTTTT
>TRBV7-2|TRBJ2-3|once|-
CASSLAHLTDTQYF
TGTGCCAGCAGCTTAGCACATCTGACAGATACGCAGTATTTT
>TRBV30|TRBJ1-3|-|-
CAWRKSTSGNTIYF
TGTGCCTGGAGGAAGTCGACATCTGGAAACACCATATATTTT
>TRBV4-2|TRBJ2-7|-|TRBD1
CASSQRGQGGDEQYF
TGTGCCAGCAGCCAGCGGGGACAGGGGGGCGACGAGCAGTACTTC
>TRBV6-2/TRBV6-3|TRBJ1-5|-|-
CASSSRRNSNQPQHF
TGTGCCAGCAGTTCTCGCAGGAATAGCAATCAGCCCCAGCATTTT
>TRBV9|TRBJ2-7|-|-
CASSVDPTGEQYF
TGTGCCAGCAGCGTAGACCCCACCGGCGAGCAGTACTTC
>TRBV5-1|TRBJ1-6|-|-
CASAADYNSPLHF
TGCGCCAGCGCGGCGGATTATAATTCACCCCTCCACTTT
>TRBV15|TRBJ2-5|-|-
CATSRARVRVETQYF
TGTGCCACCAGCAGGGCAAGGGTGCGGGTGGAGACCCAGTACTTC
>TRBV7-9|TRBJ1-2|once|-
CASSPDSEGYTF
TGTGCCAGCAGCCCCGATTCGGAGGGCTACACCTTC
>TRBV5-6|TRBJ2-2|-|TRBD1
CASRWTGAGELFF
TGTGCCAGCAGGTGGACAGGGGCCGGGGAGCTGTTTTTT
>TRBV5-5|TRBJ1-2|-|-
CASSLASGRGGYTF
TGTGCCAGCAGCTTGGCTAGTGGAAGGGGGGGCTACACCTTC
>TRBV5-6|TRBJ1-2|-|-
CASSLGHTAGHF
TGTGCCAGCAGCTTGGGGCATACGGCAGGACACTTC
>TRBV6-2/TRBV6-3|TRBJ2-6|-|-
CASSNRDLSGANVLTF
TGTGCCAGCAGCAACAGGGACCTCTCTGGGGCCAACGTCCTGACTTTC
>TRBV11-2|TRBJ2-1|once|TRBD2
CASSKLAGGLSEQFF
TGTGCCAGCAGCAAACTAGCGGGAGGGCTAAGTGAGCAGTTCTTC
>TRBV7-2|TRBJ1-4|-|-
CARGGLRSNEKLFF
TGTGCCAGGGGAGGGTTGCGATCTAATGAAAAACTGTTTTTT
>TRBV9|TRBJ2-5|-|TRBD2
CASSVGTGGEETQYF
TGTGCCAGCAGCGTAGGGACGGGAGGTGAGGAGACCCAGTACTTC
>TRBV6-5|TRBJ1-4|-|TRBD1
CASQGTEHEKLFF
TGTGCCAGTCAAGGGACAGAGCATGAAAAACTGTTTTTT
>TRBV28|TRBJ1-5|few|-
CASSLGPAQHF
TGTGCCAGCAGTTTAGGGCCGGCCCAGCATTTT
>TRBV11-2|TRBJ1-2|-|-
CASSLVAGHYGYTF
TGTGCCAGCAGCTTAGTCGCAGGCCACTATGGCTACACCTTC
>TRBV5-5|TRBJ2-1|-|TRBD1
CASSVDTGDYNEQFF
TGTGCCAGCAGCGTCGACACAGGGGACTACAATGAGCAGTTCTTC
>TRBV11-2|TRBJ2-7|-|TRBD2
CASTVGGGSYEQYF
TGTGCCAGCACAGTCGGGGGGGGTTCCTACGAGCAGTACTTC
>TRBV7-2|TRBJ1-4|-|-
CASSLMGGMTEKLFF
TGTGCCAGCAGCTTAATGGGGGGAATGACTGAAAAACTGTTTTTT
>TRBV3-1/TRBV3-2|TRBJ2-2|-|-
CASRAGLATGELFF
TGTGCCAGCAGGGCGGGACTGGCTACCGGGGAGCTGTTTTTT
>TRBV7-9|TRBJ1-6|-|-
CASSSQTGRDSPLHF
TGTGCCAGCAGCTCACAAACAGGGAGAGATTCACCCCTCCACTTT
>TRBV11-3|TRBJ1-6|once|-
CASSLESNSPLHF
TGTGCCAGCAGCTTAGAGTCGAATTCACCCCTCCACTTT
>TRBV27|TRBJ2-1|-|TRBD2
CASRTARYSGRAWDEQFF
TGTGCCAGCAGGACGGCCAGGTATAGCGGGAGGGCATGGGATGAGCAGTTCTTC
>TRBV6-5|TRBJ2-5|-|-
CASSYSGSEETQYF
TGTGCCAGCAGTTACTCCGGCAGCGAAGAGACCCAGTACTTC
>TRBV28|TRBJ2-5|-|-
CASSLRGYQETQYF
TGTGCCAGCAGCCTAAGGGGGTACCAAGAGACCCAGTACTTC
>TRBV19|TRBJ1-1|-|-
CASSSKRGTEAFF
TGTGCCAGTAGTAGTAAAAGGGGAACTGAAGCTTTCTTT
>TRBV30|TRBJ2-1|-|-
CAWSPPRLEQFF
TGTGCCTGGAGTCCTCCTAGGCTGGAGCAGTTCTTC
>TRBV5-1|TRBJ1-1|-|-
CASSLGGATTEAFF
TGCGCCAGCAGTCTAGGGGGGGCCACCACTGAAGCTTTCTTT
>TRBV6-1|TRBJ2-6|-|-
CASSERKPGSSSGANVLTF
TGTGCCAGCAGTGAACGGAAGCCAGGGTCGAGCTCTGGGGCCAACGTCCTGACTTTC
>TRBV18|TRBJ1-6|-|-
CASSLLQGRDNSPLHF
TGTGCCAGCTCCCTCCTCCAGGGGAGGGATAATTCACCCCTCCACTTT
>TRBV2|TRBJ2-2|-|-
CASNPSDSRAGELFF
TGTGCCAGCAACCCCTCGGACAGCCGCGCCGGGGAGCTGTTTTTT
>TRBV5-4|TRBJ1-4|-|-
CASSSGQINEKLFF
TGTGCCAGCAGCTCAGGCCAGATTAATGAAAAACTGTTTTTT
>TRBV21-1|TRBJ1-4|-|-
CASSKGAASNEKLFF
TGTGCCAGCAGCAAAGGGGCAGCCTCTAATGAAAAACTGTTTTTT
>TRBV5-1|TRBJ2-6|-|-
CASSLYRGSSGANVLTF
TGCGCCAGCAGCTTGTATCGGGGGTCCTCTGGGGCCAACGTCCTGACTTTC
>TRBV5-1|TRBJ2-7|few|TRBD1
CASSYGTGPYEQYF
TGCGCCAGCAGCTACGGGACAGGGCCCTACGAGCAGTACTTC
>TRBV11-3|TRBJ2-1|-|-
CASSVRFGSYNEQFF
TGTGCCAGCAGCGTTAGATTCGGGTCCTACAATGAGCAGTTCTTC
>TRBV19|TRBJ1-5|-|-
CASSRKPGQDNQPQHF
TGTGCCAGTAGTCGAAAACCGGGACAAGACAATCAGCCCCAGCATTTT
>TRBV24-1|TRBJ2-7|-|-
CATSDLDREQYF
TGTGCCACCAGTGATCTCGACAGGGAGCAGTACTTC
>TRBV12-3/TRBV12-4|TRBJ2-6|-|TRBD1
CASRLGTAAVLTF
TGTGCCAGCAGACTCGGGACAGCTGCCGTCCTGACTTTC
>TRBV4-2|TRBJ1-1|-|-
CASSTQRQAEAFF
TGTGCCAGCAGCACACAAAGACAGGCTGAAGCTTTCTTT
>TRBV7-9|TRBJ2-5|-|TRBD2
CASSSLTSGYQETQYF
TGTGCCAGCAGCTCCTTGACTAGCGGGTACCAGGAGACCCAGTACTTC